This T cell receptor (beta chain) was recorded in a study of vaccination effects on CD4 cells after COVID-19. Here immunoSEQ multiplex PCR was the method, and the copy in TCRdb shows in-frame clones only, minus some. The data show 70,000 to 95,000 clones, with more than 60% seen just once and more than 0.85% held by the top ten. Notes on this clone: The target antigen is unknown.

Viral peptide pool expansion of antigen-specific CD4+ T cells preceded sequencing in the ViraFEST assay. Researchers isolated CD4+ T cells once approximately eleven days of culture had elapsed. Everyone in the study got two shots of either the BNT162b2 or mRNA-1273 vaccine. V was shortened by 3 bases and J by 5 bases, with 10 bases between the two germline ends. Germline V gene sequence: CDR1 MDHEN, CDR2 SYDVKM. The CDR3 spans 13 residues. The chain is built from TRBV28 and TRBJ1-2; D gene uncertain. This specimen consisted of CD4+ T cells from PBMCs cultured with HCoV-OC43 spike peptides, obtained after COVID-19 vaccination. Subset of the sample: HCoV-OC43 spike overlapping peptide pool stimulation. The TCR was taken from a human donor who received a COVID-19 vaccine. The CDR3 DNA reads TGTGCCAGCAGTTTCCCAGCCATTTATGGCTACACCTTC. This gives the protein CASSFPAIYGYTF.